The rows below give T cell receptor beta chains drawn from one sample of a study of cytomegalovirus exposure and HLA in healthy donors. Data came from immunoSEQ multiplex PCR; TCRdb stores just in-frame clones and leaves some out. The sample shows some 200,000 clones, 86% of them seen only once. Sample: PBMCs. These receptors were collected from a man aged 25 to 40 in good health and CMV-seropositive. The CDR3 runs from the conserved cysteine through the conserved F or W. The D gene is left open where the match is weak. Expanded clones get a size class; other rows say once, few or many, or leave the size out.

J,size,length,D,V,DNA,CDR3
TRBJ2-7,-,15,-,TRBV18,TGTGCCAGCTCACCGGCGCAGTACGGCTCCTACGAGCAGTACTTC,CASSPAQYGSYEQYF
TRBJ2-7,-,15,TRBD2,TRBV9,TGTGCCAGCAGCGCGATGGGAGGAGCGGGGGGCGAGCAGTACTTC,CASSAMGGAGGEQYF
TRBJ2-1,-,11,-,TRBV5-1,TGCGCCAGCAGCTTGGCCGGGGAGCAGTTCTTC,CASSLAGEQFF
TRBJ1-5,-,14,TRBD1,TRBV5-6,TGTGCCAGCAGCGTGGGACAGTTCAATCAGCCCCAGCATTTT,CASSVGQFNQPQHF
TRBJ2-1,-,11,-,TRBV6-1,TGTGCCAGCAGTACTCAGGGTTTGCTTTTCTTC,CASSTQGLLFF
TRBJ1-4,-,13,-,TRBV4-3,TGCGCCAGCAGCCAAGATTTGGTTGAAAAACTGTTTTTT,CASSQDLVEKLFF
TRBJ1-1,-,14,TRBD1,TRBV6-5,TGTGCCAGCAGTCCCGACAGGGAAGGGACTGAAGCTTTCTTT,CASSPDREGTEAFF
TRBJ2-3,-,13,-,TRBV7-9,TGTGCCAGCAGCTTGGCCGCCGGTGATACGCAGTATTTT,CASSLAAGDTQYF
TRBJ2-3,few,14,-,TRBV7-2,TGTGCCAGCAGCTACGGACAGAGCACAGATACGCAGTATTTT,CASSYGQSTDTQYF
TRBJ2-5,-,16,-,TRBV28,TGTGCCAGCAGTTTCCTGCCGCGGAGACTCAACGAGACCCAGTACTTC,CASSFLPRRLNETQYF
TRBJ1-1,-,13,-,TRBV6-4,TGTGCCAGCAGTGCGGGGGCGCACACTGAAGCTTTCTTT,CASSAGAHTEAFF
TRBJ1-3,-,14,-,TRBV19,TGTGCCAGTCATGACGGGAGCTCTGGAAACACCATATATTTT,CASHDGSSGNTIYF
TRBJ2-7,once,13,-,TRBV6-5,TGTGCCAGCAAGATAGGACACTCCTACGAGCAGTACTTC,CASKIGHSYEQYF
TRBJ2-7,-,14,-,TRBV9,TGTGCCAGCAGCGTAGACGGACAGTCCTACGAGCAGTACTTC,CASSVDGQSYEQYF
TRBJ2-7,-,14,-,TRBV9,TGTGCCAGCAGCGTAGGAGTAGCGAACCACGAGCAGTACTTC,CASSVGVANHEQYF
TRBJ1-1,-,16,-,TRBV4-3,TGCGCCAGCAGCCAAGGTAGGACAGTCAGGAACACTGAAGCTTTCTTT,CASSQGRTVRNTEAFF
TRBJ2-7,-,14,-,TRBV4-1,TGCGCCAGCAGCCAACACATTTCGGACTACGAGCAGTACTTC,CASSQHISDYEQYF
TRBJ1-1,-,17,-,TRBV18,TGTGCCAGCTCATTATTGACACCCCTCCCGGAGAACACTGAAGCTTTCTTT,CASSLLTPLPENTEAFF
TRBJ2-4,-,14,TRBD1,TRBV5-4,TGTGCCAGCAGCTCCGACAGGGGCGTGAACATTCAGTACTTC,CASSSDRGVNIQYF
TRBJ1-5,-,15,-,TRBV28,TGTGCCAGCAGTCCACCTTCAGGGGCGGGCCAGCCCCAGCATTTT,CASSPPSGAGQPQHF
TRBJ2-5,-,14,-,TRBV18,TGTGCCAGCTCAAAAGGGACGGAACAAGAGACCCAGTACTTC,CASSKGTEQETQYF
TRBJ1-5,-,12,-,TRBV28,TGTGCCAGCAGTTTAGACAATCAGCCCCAGCATTTT,CASSLDNQPQHF
TRBJ2-7,-,13,-,TRBV7-9,TGTGCCAGCAGCGAGAGTCATTCCTACGAGCAGTACTTC,CASSESHSYEQYF
TRBJ2-5,-,12,-,TRBV29-1,TGCAGCGTTGCCAAAAACCAAGAGACCCAGTACTTC,CSVAKNQETQYF
TRBJ1-2,-,14,TRBD1,TRBV30,TGTGCCTGGAGTGTATCGGGACAGGCTAATGGCTACACCTTC,CAWSVSGQANGYTF
TRBJ1-1,-,14,-,TRBV18,TGTGCCAGCTCGAGATCAGAGGCGAACACTGAAGCTTTCTTT,CASSRSEANTEAFF
TRBJ1-6,-,17,-,TRBV19,TGTGCCAGTAGTTCCCAGGGAATGAGCTCCTATAATTCATCCCTCCACTTT,CASSSQGMSSYNSSLHF
TRBJ1-1,-,15,-,TRBV19,TGTGCCAGGAGCCTGCCCAGGGCTCTGAACACTGAAGCTTTCTTT,CARSLPRALNTEAFF
TRBJ2-1,-,12,-,TRBV4-1,TGCGCCAGCAGCCAAGGAGGGATTGAGCAGTTCTTC,CASSQGGIEQFF
TRBJ2-7,-,15,-,TRBV6-1,TGTGCCAGCAGTGCATCCGGTCTCAGCTCCTACGAGCAGTACTTC,CASSASGLSSYEQYF
TRBJ1-1,-,16,-,TRBV6-5,TGTGCCAGCAGTTATTCGAACAGCTTTTTGAACACTGAAGCTTTCTTT,CASSYSNSFLNTEAFF
TRBJ2-1,-,17,TRBD2,TRBV5-1,TGCGCCAGCACCCTGGGACTAGCGGGATTCAGGGGCAATGAGCAGTTCTTC,CASTLGLAGFRGNEQFF
TRBJ1-3,once,14,-,TRBV7-9,TGTGCCAGCAGCTTAGGGGGTCCTGGAAACACCATATATTTT,CASSLGGPGNTIYF
TRBJ2-7,-,13,-,TRBV28,TGTGCCAGCAGTCTCCCAGAGCCCTACGAGCAGTACTTC,CASSLPEPYEQYF
TRBJ2-3,once,15,TRBD2,TRBV5-6,TGTGCCAGCAGCTTGTTGGCTAGCGGGAGGAATACGCAGTATTTT,CASSLLASGRNTQYF
TRBJ2-3,-,15,-,TRBV7-2,TGTGCCAGCAGCCCCTCCTCGGCCTACCCAGATACGCAGTATTTT,CASSPSSAYPDTQYF
TRBJ2-1,-,15,-,TRBV29-1,TGCAGCGGTGGCGGAGGGGGTGGCAGGGGCAATGAGCAGTTCTTC,CSGGGGGGRGNEQFF
TRBJ2-1,once,15,-,TRBV11-3,TGTGCCAGCAGCGACCCACGTGGGTTTGACAATGAGCAGTTCTTC,CASSDPRGFDNEQFF
TRBJ2-5,-,14,-,TRBV5-6,TGTGCCAGCAGCAAGAAGAGACGACAAGAGACCCAGTACTTC,CASSKKRRQETQYF
TRBJ2-2,-,15,-,TRBV9,TGTGCCAGCAGCCTAGACGGGGGTAACACCGGGGAGCTGTTTTTT,CASSLDGGNTGELFF
TRBJ2-1,-,18,-,TRBV5-6,TGTGCCAGCAGCTTAAGATACAACCGGGCCCCCGGCAGGAATGAGCAGTTCTTC,CASSLRYNRAPGRNEQFF
TRBJ2-5,-,14,TRBD1,TRBV5-6,TGTGCCAGCAGCTTTAGGACAGGGAGAGAGACCCAGTACTTC,CASSFRTGRETQYF
TRBJ2-5,-,13,-,TRBV10-2,TGCGCCAGCACTGGCAGGGGGGGAGAGACCCAGTACTTC,CASTGRGGETQYF
TRBJ2-5,-,14,-,TRBV18,TGTGCCAGCTCACCAACGATTGGGGAAGAGACCCAGTACTTC,CASSPTIGEETQYF
TRBJ2-5,-,14,TRBD1,TRBV6-5,TGTGCCAGCAGTCTAGGGACAGACCAAGAGACCCAGTACTTC,CASSLGTDQETQYF
TRBJ1-1,-,14,TRBD1,TRBV6-5,TGTGCCAGCAGTCTTGACAGGGTATTCACTGAAGCTTTCTTT,CASSLDRVFTEAFF
TRBJ1-6,once,14,TRBD1,TRBV7-6,TGTGCCAGCAGCCAGACAGGGGGTTTTTCACCCCTCCACTTT,CASSQTGGFSPLHF
TRBJ1-5,-,16,-,TRBV5-6,TGTGCCAGCAGCTTATGGGCCGGTCGGGGGGCGCAGCCCCAGCATTTT,CASSLWAGRGAQPQHF